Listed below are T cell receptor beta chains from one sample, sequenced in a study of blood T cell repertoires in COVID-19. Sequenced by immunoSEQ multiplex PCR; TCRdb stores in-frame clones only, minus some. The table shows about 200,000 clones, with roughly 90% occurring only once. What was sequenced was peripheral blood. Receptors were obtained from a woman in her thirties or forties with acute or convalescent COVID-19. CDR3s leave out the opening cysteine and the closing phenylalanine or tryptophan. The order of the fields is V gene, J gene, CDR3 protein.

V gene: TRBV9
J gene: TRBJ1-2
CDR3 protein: AGKTTGPLWGYT

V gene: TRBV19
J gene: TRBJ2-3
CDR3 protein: ASKEGLAADTQY

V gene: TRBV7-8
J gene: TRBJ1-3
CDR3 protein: ASSLLDRSSGNTIY

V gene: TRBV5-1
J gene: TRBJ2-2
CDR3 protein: ASSPGGGVTGELF

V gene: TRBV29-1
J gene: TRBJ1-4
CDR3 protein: SGQGAPGEKLF

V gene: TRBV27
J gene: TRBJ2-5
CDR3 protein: ASSLGTALQETQY

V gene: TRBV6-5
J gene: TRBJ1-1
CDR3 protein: ASSLQGMNTEAF

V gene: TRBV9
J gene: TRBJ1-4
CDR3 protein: ASSTRGGRNEKLF

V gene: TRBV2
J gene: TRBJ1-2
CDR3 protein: ASSEAYTGDGGYT

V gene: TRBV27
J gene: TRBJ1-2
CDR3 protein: ASSLTGTGATSGYT

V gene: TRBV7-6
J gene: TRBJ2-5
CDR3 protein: ASSSWGGPQETQY

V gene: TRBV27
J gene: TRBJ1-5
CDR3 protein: ASSSISRRAASLKPQH

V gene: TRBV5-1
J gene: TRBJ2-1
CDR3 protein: ASSLTGPPRGEQF

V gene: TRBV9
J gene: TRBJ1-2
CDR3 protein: ASSGGTVTYGYT

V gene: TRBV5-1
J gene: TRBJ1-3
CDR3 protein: ASSLAGTGGGSGNTIY